The 23 T cell receptor beta chains below all came from one sample that was sequenced in a study of spatial heterogeneity in lung cancer. One entry per CDR3 protein results from TCRdb running MiXCR on the 5' RACE reads. Of 100,000 to 120,000 distinct CDR3 sequences listed, less than 14% are singletons. Time point: blood at routine non-recurrence follow-up after resection. The sample here was PBMCs, taken at follow-up. These receptors came from a female donor with early-stage non-small cell lung cancer.

There are many counts of this clonotype. The J gene is TRBJ1-4, the V gene TRBV20-1; D might be TRBD1 (6 bases). The CDR3 length is 15 residues. V shed 0 bases and J shed 8 bases, with 16 bases lying between them. The V gene's germline CDR1 is DFQATT and CDR2 SNEGSKA (reference sequence). The CDR3 coding sequence is TGCAGTGCTAGAGATTTCATGGACAGCAGGGAAAAACTGTTTTTT. It encodes CSARDFMDSREKLFF.

The chain is built from TRBV5-1 and TRBJ2-7; D remains ambiguous. Trimming cost V 2 bases and J 7 bases, with 16 bases left between them. The germline CDR1 and CDR2 sequences are SGHRS and YFSETQ. This CDR3 spans 14 amino acids. The CDR3 protein is CASSFDITAGEQYF. The CDR3 region has the DNA TGCGCCAGCAGCTTTGATATAACAGCAGGAGAGCAGTACTTC.

The gene calls are TRBV7-2 and TRBJ1-2; D gene uncertain. Germline lookup yields CDR1 SGHTA and CDR2 FQGNSA. The CDR3 length is 14 residues. Trimming removed 1 base from V and 5 bases from J, with 11 bases in between. This CDR3 reads CASSLGGPEYGYTF. The DNA of the CDR3 is TGTGCCAGCAGCTTAGGAGGACCCGAATATGGCTACACCTTC.

This clonotype was counted only a few times. CDR3 protein: CSASGRPTNDLELFF. The CDR3 DNA is TGCAGTGCTAGCGGGAGGCCAACTAATGACCTGGAGCTGTTTTTT. V gene TRBV20-1 combines with J gene TRBJ2-2; 7 bases are shared with TRBD2. The CDR3 loop spans 15 amino acids. V trimming: 3 bases; J trimming: 10 bases; junction bases outside the gene matches: 14. Looked up from germline, CDR1 is DFQATT and CDR2 is SNEGSKA (reference sequence).

This clonotype showed up just a few times. This sequence joins TRBV2 and TRBJ2-1; D may be TRBD2 (5 bases). Germline CDR1 SNHLY, CDR2 FYNNEI. The V gene lost 6 bases and the J gene lost 12 bases, with 24 bases spanning the gap. The length of the CDR3 is 15 residues. This CDR3 reads CASRGPEARGVGQFF. DNA for the CDR3: TGTGCCAGCAGAGGCCCGGAGGCCCGCGGAGTTGGGCAGTTCTTC.

V and J are TRBV29-1 and TRBJ2-7; TRBD2 is a possible D gene (6 bases). The CDR3 covers 14 residues. Trimming left V 4 bases short and J 0 bases short, with 13 bases between. The V gene's germline CDR1 is SQVTM and CDR2 ANQGSEA. The CDR3 region is CSVVKGLSSYEQYF. Written as DNA, the CDR3 is TGCAGCGTTGTTAAGGGACTCAGCTCCTACGAGCAGTACTTC.

This clonotype has at least ten counts. This chain uses TRBV27 with TRBJ2-7, with TRBD1 as a possible D gene (5 bases). The CDR3 covers 15 residues. The germline V and J ends were trimmed by 1 base and 2 bases, with 12 bases remaining between them. The germline CDR1 and CDR2 sequences are MNHEY and SMNVEV (reference sequence). The chain's CDR3 is CASSLYTDRTYEQYF. In DNA form, the CDR3 reads TGTGCCAGCAGTTTATATACCGACAGAACCTACGAGCAGTACTTC.

By sample fraction, this clonotype is large (0.1 to 1%). The chain employs TRBV7-9 and TRBJ1-1; D perhaps matches TRBD1 (5 bases). V was trimmed by 4 bases and J by 7 bases, leaving 13 bases between them. Germline CDR1 reads SEHNR; CDR2 reads FQNEAQ (reference sequence). The CDR3 loop spans 13 amino acids. CDR3 sequence (DNA): TGTGCCAGCAGCTCCCCCGGGGACCTTGAAGCTTTCTTT. This gives the protein CASSSPGDLEAFF.

This clonotype appeared a few times. The CDR3 DNA reads as TGTGCCAGCAGCGTAGCCCACACAGATACGCAGTATTTT. Translated, it gives CASSVAHTDTQYF. This chain uses TRBV9 with TRBJ2-3; D is uncertain. CDR1 and CDR2 from the germline V gene are SGDLS and YYNGEE. The CDR3 has 13 amino acids. The germline V and J ends were trimmed by 0 bases and 2 bases, with 4 bases remaining between them.

This clonotype was counted a few times. The CDR3 sequence: CASSLGGVHNQPQHF. DNA for the CDR3: TGTGCCAGCAGTTTGGGAGGGGTCCATAATCAGCCCCAGCATTTT. The chain uses TRBV27 and TRBJ1-5; TRBD1 is a possible D gene (5 bases). Germline V CDR1 and CDR2: MNHEY, SMNVEV (reference sequence). This CDR3 has 15 residues. V lost 3 bases and J lost 4, with 13 bases in between.

In its sample, this clonotype was seen many times. In nucleotides, the CDR3 is TGTGCCAGCAGTTTACTCCCCGCCAGGGCGGCGAGCACCGGGGAGCTGTTTTTT. It yields the protein CASSLLPARAASTGELFF. V gene TRBV28 combines with J gene TRBJ2-2, with D maybe TRBD1 (5 bases). CDR3 length equals 18 residues. V lost 2 bases and J lost 4, with 20 bases in between. Per the germline V gene, CDR1 is MDHEN and CDR2 is SYDVKM.

This clonotype was observed a handful of times. The rearrangement links TRBV5-1 to TRBJ1-4; D is possibly TRBD1 (5 bases). This CDR3 is 14 amino acids long. CDR1 is SGHRS and CDR2 is YFSETQ in the germline V gene. Trimming removed 4 bases at V and 4 bases at J, with 11 bases between. CDR3 nucleotides: TGCGCCAGCAGCCCGGGACTGAGTAATGAAAAACTGTTTTTT. Its translation: CASSPGLSNEKLFF.

This clonotype was recorded at least ten times. The rearrangement uses TRBV10-3 and TRBJ2-7, with D hard to call. The V end was cut by 3 bases, the J end by 5 bases, with 11 bases between. The CDR3 loop spans 13 amino acids. CDR1 and CDR2 (germline): ENHRY, SYGVKD. The CDR3 DNA reads TGTGCCATCAGTGAACTACCTAGGGACGAGCAGTACGTC. It specifies CAISELPRDEQYV.

This clonotype was observed many times. The chain joins TRBV28 to TRBJ2-7; 10 bases match TRBD2. Germline assignment: CDR1 MDHEN and CDR2 SYDVKM. The CDR3 covers 15 residues. V gave up 4 bases and J gave up 4 bases; unmatched junction bases: 7. CDR3 in DNA: TGTGCCAGCAGTTCCACCGGGACTAGCGTGTACGAGCAGTACTTC. This gives the protein CASSSTGTSVYEQYF.

This clonotype was seen more than once but under ten times. This chain uses TRBV20-1 with TRBJ2-1, with a possible D match to TRBD1 (5 bases). CDR1 and CDR2 (germline): DFQATT, SNEGSKA (reference sequence). Trimming pared 6 bases from V and 6 bases from J, leaving 21 bases between. The CDR3 is 15 amino acids. The CDR3 DNA follows: TGCAGTGCCACCCAGGGTCAGTGGGTTTTCAATGAGCAGTTCTTC. Residues: CSATQGQWVFNEQFF.

In this sample, this clonotype turned up many times. The rearrangement joins TRBV10-3 to TRBJ2-3; 7 bases map to TRBD1. Germline V lookup: CDR1 ENHRY, CDR2 SYGVKD. The CDR3 has 14 amino acids. The trim removed 7 bases at V and 8 bases at J, leaving 12 bases unmatched. In nucleotides, the CDR3 is TGTGCCATCAACGACGGGCCTCCAGGGGGTACGCAGTATTTT. It codes for CAINDGPPGGTQYF.

This clonotype showed up many times. The chain links TRBV12-3 or TRBV12-4 to TRBJ1-1; 8 positions match TRBD1. The CDR3 loop spans 14 amino acids. Losses at the gene ends were 5 bases for V and 5 bases for J; bases not matched to a gene: 7. This CDR3 is CASSPWTGQTEAFF. For the CDR3, the DNA is TGTGCCAGCAGTCCATGGACAGGGCAAACTGAAGCTTTCTTT.

This clonotype was detected only a few times. The chain is built from TRBV15 and TRBJ2-3; 8 bases line up with TRBD2. V lost 3 bases to trimming and J lost 3 bases; unmatched junction nucleotides: 8. The CDR3 is 16 amino acids. In germline, CDR1 is LNHNV, CDR2 YYDKDF (reference sequence). DNA for the CDR3: TGTGCCACCAGCAGGGCCTGGGCTAGCGGGACAGATACGCAGTATTTT. It yields the protein CATSRAWASGTDTQYF.

This clonotype occurred a few times. The CDR3 loop is CASSLSSGLFDEQFF. The CDR3 DNA reads TGTGCCAGCAGCCTTTCTAGCGGGCTATTCGATGAGCAGTTCTTC. The rearrangement joins TRBV4-2 to TRBJ2-1; 8 bases fit TRBD2. The V segment lost 4 bases and the J segment 8 bases; nucleotides outside the gene matches: 10. Germline CDR1 reads LGHNA; CDR2 reads YNFKEQ. The CDR3 spans 15 residues.

This clonotype occurred many times. CDR3 DNA: TGTGCCAGCAGCTCACCGGGACTAGCGGGATACAATGAGCAGTTCTTC. Translated: CASSSPGLAGYNEQFF. The V call is TRBV11-3, the J call TRBJ2-1, with 13 bases that match TRBD2. The CDR3 runs 16 residues. With V trimmed by 4 bases and J by 4 bases, 4 bases remained unmatched. The germline V gene has CDR1 SGHNT and CDR2 YENEEA.

This clonotype was recorded at least ten times. Mismatch with germline at one junction end may stem from a read error. The rearrangement links TRBV7-9 to TRBJ2-1; TRBD2 might be the D (5 bases). The CDR3 has 11 amino acids. Germline CDR1 and CDR2: SEHNR and FQNEAQ (reference sequence). CDR3 residues: CASSLANEQFF. The DNA for the CDR3 is TGTGCCAGCAGCCTAGCCAATGAGCAGTTCTTC. The complete variable domain, with remaining parts taken from reference TRBV7-9 and TRBJ2-1, reads DTGVSQNPRHKITKRGQNVTFRCDPISEHNRLYWYRQTLGQGPEFLTYFQNEAQLEKSRLLSDRFSAERPKGSFSTLEIQRTEQGDSAMYLCASSLANEQFFGPGTRLTVL.

This clonotype has just a few counts. J is TRBJ1-2 and V is TRBV4-3; 8 bases are a match to TRBD1. J gave up 4 bases and V 4 bases, and 8 bases lay outside the gene matches. The CDR3 runs to 15 residues. From germline, CDR1 is LGHNA and CDR2 YSLEER. CDR3 DNA sequence: TGCGCCAGCAGCCCATCCCACAGGGGGACCTATGGCTACACCTTC. Amino acid sequence: CASSPSHRGTYGYTF.

This clonotype was picked up a small number of times. The V and J genes are TRBV7-8 and TRBJ2-2; tentative D call: TRBD1 (6 bases). Germline V gives CDR1 SGHVS, CDR2 FQNEAQ. CDR3 size: 16 residues. The V end lost 2 bases, the J end lost 3 bases, and 13 bases lay between the germline ends. In DNA form, the CDR3 reads TGTGCCAGCAGCTTAAGGGCAGGGGCCGACACCGGGGAGCTGTTTTTT. Its protein is CASSLRAGADTGELFF.